This section outlines one TCR beta chain sequence together with its context. As yet, its antigen is unknown. The entry originates in a study of neoadjuvant anti-PD-1 for oral cavity cancer. Turning to the study itself: Nivolumab at 3 mg/kg was mostly given biweekly, three to four doses, pre-surgery. Patients without progression got a fourth dose around day 43. Overall study results and limits: Each response group had just a few patients in TCR analyses.

Only in-frame clones appear in the TCRdb table, and some are missing; sequencing was by immunoSEQ multiplex PCR. The data contain more than 9,000 clones, under 75% of them singletons. The CDR3 extends over 16 amino acids. V shed 4 bases and J 2 bases; nucleotides not matched to a gene: 8. The germline V gene has CDR1 SGHTA and CDR2 FQGNSA. The time point denotes: after neoadjuvant nivolumab, at surgical resection. This specimen consisted of tumor tissue, obtained after nivolumab (anti-PD-1) treatment. The chain has TRBV7-2 and TRBJ2-3, with 8 bases aligning to TRBD1. The sequence was obtained from a person aged 35-79 years with oral cavity squamous cell carcinoma. In DNA form, the CDR3 reads TGTGCCAGCAGCTCCCGGGACAGGCGTCTCACAGATACGCAGTATTTT. Its translation is CASSSRDRRLTDTQYF.